This T cell receptor beta chain was documented in a study of CD8+CD57+ T cells in acquired aplastic anemia. As concerns this clonotype: What it binds is unknown.

Study outcomes and limitations: Patients and controls shared 25 to 35 CD8+ CDR3 sequences, highly expressed in patients. Between patients and controls, CD8+ Simpson's diversity did not vary significantly.

Investigators profiled TCR beta VDJ and CDR3 from genomic DNA template. From the reads, TCRdb called clonotypes with MiXCR, one entry per CDR3 protein. This sample has around 170,000 distinct CDR3 sequences, with under 55% found just once. The ends were cut back, 3 bases at V and 9 bases at J, with 12 bases in the middle. This CDR3 is 13 amino acids long. Per the germline V gene, CDR1 is ENHRY and CDR2 is SYGVKD. This receptor was obtained from a human donor in good health. The rearrangement uses TRBV10-3 and TRBJ2-1; D may be TRBD1 (5 bases). Sequences were obtained from sorted CD4+, CD8+, or CD8+CD57+ T cells (not recorded which) from PBMCs. CDR3 amino acids: CAISDLGQAEQFF. The CDR3, as DNA: TGTGCCATCAGTGATTTGGGGCAAGCTGAGCAGTTCTTC.